A selection of T cell receptor beta chains follows, all from one sample in a study of T cells after yellow fever vaccination. TCRdb reprocessed the 5' RACE reads with MiXCR, giving one entry per CDR3 protein. The sample holds roughly 310,000 distinct CDR3 sequences; over 8% are singletons and the top ten take over 15%. Sample: PBMCs, taken on the day of the first yellow fever vaccination. The receptors shown here come from a man between 18 and 29 years old who received the YFV17D yellow fever vaccine. Each CDR3 is given with its conserved first and last residue. The D gene is left open where the match is weak. Clone size appears in some rows only: once, few, many, or a class for an expanded clone.

abundance	d_gene	v_gene	j_gene	CDR3aa	CDR3nt
few	-	TRBV4-3	TRBJ2-5	CASSQVGGPETQYF	TGCGCCAGCAGCCAAGTGGGGGGGCCAGAGACCCAGTACTTC
many	-	TRBV5-1	TRBJ2-2	CASSLSSLGGELFF	TGCGCCAGCAGCTTATCGTCTTTGGGCGGGGAGCTGTTTTTT
-	TRBD2	TRBV15	TRBJ2-5	CATSRLRAGGHQETQYF	TGTGCCACCAGCAGGCTCCGGGCGGGGGGCCACCAAGAGACCCAGTACTTC
many	-	TRBV9	TRBJ2-2	CASSPWADLTGELFF	TGTGCCAGCAGCCCATGGGCAGACCTTACCGGGGAGCTGTTTTTT
few	-	TRBV10-2	TRBJ2-3	CASSESKLTDTQYF	TGCGCCAGCAGTGAGTCGAAGCTGACAGATACGCAGTATTTT
-	-	TRBV9	TRBJ2-3	CASSVLDLDTQYF	TGTGCCAGCAGCGTCTTAGATTTAGATACGCAGTATTTT
many	TRBD1	TRBV12-3/TRBV12-4	TRBJ2-3	CASTWGTGAGDTQYF	TGTGCCAGCACCTGGGGGACAGGGGCTGGGGATACGCAGTATTTT
-	-	TRBV7-3	TRBJ1-1	CASSLSRGSEAFF	TGTGCCAGCAGCCTCAGTCGGGGCTCTGAAGCTTTCTTT
-	-	TRBV28	TRBJ2-2	CASSYDPQEVGELFF	TGTGCCAGCAGTTATGACCCACAGGAGGTCGGGGAGCTGTTTTTT
few	-	TRBV5-5	TRBJ1-3	CASSSRGLIRNTIYF	TGTGCCAGCAGCTCCAGGGGTTTAATTAGAAACACCATATATTTT
few	-	TRBV6-5	TRBJ1-4	CASSYRDQGGRKLFF	TGTGCCAGCAGTTACCGGGACCAGGGAGGTCGAAAACTGTTTTTT
-	-	TRBV9	TRBJ2-3	CASSVGVDRGDTQYF	TGTGCCAGCAGCGTAGGGGTCGATCGGGGCGATACGCAGTATTTT
few	-	TRBV7-9	TRBJ2-7	CASSRQEKSYEQYF	TGTGCCAGCAGCCGACAGGAGAAATCTTACGAGCAGTACTTC
-	TRBD2	TRBV6-1	TRBJ2-1	CASRVYRLAGYEQFF	TGTGCCAGCAGAGTATACCGACTAGCGGGGTATGAGCAGTTCTTC
-	TRBD2	TRBV5-1	TRBJ2-3	CASSLGPGRGGLNTQYF	TGCGCCAGCAGCTTGGGACCTGGGCGGGGGGGCCTGAATACGCAGTATTTT
-	-	TRBV7-8	TRBJ1-5	CASSQRVGGWGEPQHF	TGTGCCAGCAGCCAACGGGTGGGGGGTTGGGGCGAGCCCCAGCATTTT
few	-	TRBV15	TRBJ2-7	CATSRAGPAREQYF	TGTGCCACCAGCAGGGCGGGTCCTGCCCGGGAGCAGTACTTC
-	TRBD1	TRBV11-2	TRBJ2-4	CASSLETGGLYIQYF	TGTGCCAGCAGCTTGGAAACAGGGGGCCTTTACATTCAGTACTTC
-	-	TRBV27	TRBJ2-1	CASSHLGGGRVNEQFF	TGTGCCAGCAGTCACCTGGGAGGGGGCCGTGTAAATGAGCAGTTCTTC
many	-	TRBV29-1	TRBJ2-5	CSVEGYRPGETQYF	TGCAGCGTTGAAGGGTACAGGCCGGGTGAGACCCAGTACTTC
-	-	TRBV11-2	TRBJ1-6	CASSLALGAQLHF	TGTGCCAGCAGCTTAGCATTGGGAGCCCAACTCCACTTT
-	TRBD1	TRBV2	TRBJ1-1	CASPRNDRVDTEAFF	TGTGCCAGCCCAAGAAACGACAGGGTGGACACTGAAGCTTTCTTT
-	-	TRBV11-1	TRBJ2-3	CASSPNPPARGLVDTQYF	TGTGCCAGCAGCCCGAACCCCCCCGCGAGGGGCCTGGTCGATACGCAGTATTTT
many	-	TRBV18	TRBJ2-5	CASSIVDHQETQYF	TGTGCCAGCTCAATAGTTGACCACCAAGAGACCCAGTACTTC
few	-	TRBV5-1	TRBJ1-1	CASSWGASGTEAFF	TGCGCCAGCAGCTGGGGGGCCAGCGGCACTGAAGCTTTCTTT
many	TRBD1	TRBV5-6	TRBJ1-6	CASSSAPGQTSPLHF	TGTGCCAGCAGCTCAGCCCCGGGACAGACCTCACCCCTCCACTTT
few	-	TRBV9	TRBJ2-2	CASSDRDGYTGELFF	TGTGCCAGCAGCGACAGGGACGGGTACACCGGGGAGCTGTTTTTT
few	-	TRBV12-3/TRBV12-4	TRBJ1-5	CASSPGGTLNQPQHF	TGTGCCAGCAGCCCTGGGGGGACCTTAAATCAGCCCCAGCATTTT
few	-	TRBV27	TRBJ1-1	CASLFQKGVNRATEAFF	TGTGCCAGCCTGTTCCAAAAGGGGGTTAATAGGGCGACTGAAGCTTTCTTT
few	-	TRBV14	TRBJ2-3	CASSQLLSTDTQYF	TGTGCCAGCAGCCAACTCCTTAGCACAGATACGCAGTATTTT
-	-	TRBV6-8	TRBJ1-2	CASSYLLRQALLGYTF	TGTGCCAGCAGTTACCTTTTACGGCAGGCCCTTCTGGGCTACACCTTC
few	-	TRBV25-1	TRBJ2-1	CASSSTERISSYNEQFF	TGTGCCAGCAGTAGCACCGAGAGAATTAGCTCCTACAATGAGCAGTTCTTC
-	TRBD2	TRBV6-5	TRBJ2-1	CASSYSSLAGQHFYNEQFF	TGTGCCAGCAGTTACTCGAGCCTAGCGGGCCAGCATTTCTACAATGAGCAGTTCTTC
-	TRBD1	TRBV2	TRBJ1-2	CASSSGQGVLEGYTF	TGTGCCAGCAGCTCCGGACAGGGGGTCTTGGAGGGCTACACCTTC
-	-	TRBV7-9	TRBJ2-5	CASSEGMETQYF	TGTGCCAGCAGCGAAGGGATGGAGACCCAGTACTTC
-	-	TRBV24-1	TRBJ2-3	CATSDLGGAVGTDTQYF	TGTGCCACCAGTGATTTGGGAGGGGCGGTGGGCACAGATACGCAGTATTTT
-	TRBD2	TRBV5-6	TRBJ2-3	CASSLGLAGLLSTDTQYF	TGTGCCAGCAGCCTAGGACTAGCGGGGCTACTTAGCACAGATACGCAGTATTTT
few	-	TRBV12-3/TRBV12-4	TRBJ1-1	CASSERGVNTEAFF	TGTGCCAGCTCTGAGAGGGGGGTGAACACTGAAGCTTTCTTT
many	-	TRBV7-9	TRBJ2-2	CASSFRGLTGELFF	TGTGCCAGCAGCTTCCGGGGGCTGACCGGGGAGCTGTTTTTT
many	TRBD2	TRBV24-1	TRBJ2-2	CATSEPPIAGNTGELFF	TGTGCCACCAGTGAGCCTCCCATAGCGGGGAACACCGGGGAGCTGTTTTTT
-	-	TRBV4-3	TRBJ2-3	CATGSSGTDTQYF	TGCGCCACCGGATCTTCAGGCACAGATACGCAGTATTTT
-	TRBD2	TRBV7-2	TRBJ2-7	CASSLLSGGNTYEQYF	TGTGCCAGCAGCCTACTGAGCGGGGGTAACACCTACGAGCAGTACTTC
-	TRBD1	TRBV20-1	TRBJ1-3	CSARDRTGTSGNTIYF	TGCAGTGCTAGAGACCGGACAGGGACTTCTGGAAACACCATATATTTT
many	-	TRBV27	TRBJ1-2	CASSLTRDGPNYGYTF	TGTGCCAGCAGTCTTACTCGGGACGGACCTAACTATGGCTACACCTTC
-	-	TRBV10-3	TRBJ1-1	CAISDHENTEAFF	TGTGCCATCAGTGATCACGAGAACACTGAAGCTTTCTTT
few	TRBD1	TRBV5-1	TRBJ2-5	CASSPNTGGEETQYF	TGCGCCAGCAGCCCCAACACAGGGGGAGAAGAGACCCAGTACTTC
-	-	TRBV5-1	TRBJ1-1	CASSLGDLPGHRAFF	TGCGCCAGCAGCTTGGGGGACCTTCCGGGGCATAGGGCTTTCTTT
few	-	TRBV20-1	TRBJ2-2	CSASTDTGELFF	TGCAGTGCTAGTACCGACACCGGGGAGCTGTTTTTT
many	-	TRBV6-5	TRBJ2-2	CASSYGLGNTGELFF	TGTGCCAGCAGTTACGGCCTAGGGAACACCGGGGAGCTGTTTTTT
-	TRBD2	TRBV23-1	TRBJ2-1	CASSQSEPGLAGVVSYNEQFF	TGCGCCAGCAGTCAATCGGAACCGGGACTAGCGGGGGTCGTATCCTACAATGAGCAGTTCTTC
-	-	TRBV9	TRBJ2-7	CASSVNLILTEQYF	TGTGCCAGCAGCGTCAACTTGATCCTTACGGAGCAGTACTTC
few	TRBD2	TRBV4-3	TRBJ2-1	CASSQVILAGGFSYNEQFF	TGCGCCAGCAGCCAAGTGATCCTAGCGGGGGGTTTCTCCTACAATGAGCAGTTCTTC
few	-	TRBV19	TRBJ1-5	CASSTMTGLYNQPQHF	TGTGCCAGTAGTACGATGACAGGTTTATACAATCAGCCCCAGCATTTT